The 27 T cell receptor beta chains given below trace back to one sample, sequenced in a study of regulatory T cells in long-lasting Graves disease. Documented time point: newly diagnosed GD, antithyroid drugs for less than 3 months. RNA isolated from PBMCs was used to make the TCR library. Investigators prepared the TCR beta libraries by applying iRepertoire HTBI primers and Arm-PCR of CDR3 regions. One entry per CDR3 protein, called by TCRdb with MiXCR from the multiplex PCR reads. The data hold 600,000 to 650,000 distinct CDR3 sequences, with about 15% observed a single time. These same data were also listed under a study on T cells in Graves' hyperthyroidism and ophthalmopathy.

The sample in question was peripheral blood mononuclear cells (PBMCs), obtained at new diagnosis, from a patient treated with antithyroid drugs. These receptor sequences come from a woman in her 30s with Graves disease.

This chain connects TRBV6-2 or TRBV6-3 to TRBJ2-3; TRBD2 matches 7 bases. V shed 6 bases, J shed 6 bases, and the junction held 12 bases outside the gene matches. CDR3 length equals 15 residues. Germline V gene lookup returns CDR1 MNHEY and CDR2 SVGEGT. The CDR3 loop is CASSPLSGAGDTQYF. The CDR3 coding sequence is TGTGCCAGCAGCCCTCTGAGCGGGGCGGGGGATACGCAGTATTTT.

This clonotype showed up many times. The V call is TRBV27, the J call TRBJ2-7; 8 bases are a match to TRBD2. Germline V lookup: CDR1 MNHEY, CDR2 SMNVEV (reference sequence). Trimming at V came to 6 bases and at J to 7 bases, leaving 14 bases not matched to a gene. The CDR3 extends over 15 amino acids. CDR3 residues: CASSQTSGRLWEQYF. DNA for the CDR3: TGTGCCAGCAGCCAAACCAGCGGGAGATTATGGGAGCAGTACTTC.

The V gene is TRBV19, the J gene TRBJ1-2; D call uncertain. The CDR3 loop spans 12 amino acids. V lost 6 bases and J 7 bases, leaving 12 bases between the germline ends. The germline V gene has CDR1 LNHDA and CDR2 SQIVND (reference sequence). CDR3 nucleotide sequence: TGTGCCAGTAGGAAGGCTGTAGGTGGCTACACCTTC. Translation gives CASRKAVGGYTF.

This clonotype was found many times. The chain is built from TRBV14 and TRBJ1-1; no clear D gene. The V and J ends lost 3 bases and 5 bases respectively, with 7 bases between them. The V gene's germline CDR1 is SGHDN and CDR2 FVKESK. This CDR3 region has 12 residues. CDR3 amino acids: CASSHRLTEAFF. CDR3 nucleotide sequence: TGTGCCAGCAGCCATAGACTTACTGAAGCTTTCTTT. Full variable domain (missing parts from reference TRBV14 and TRBJ1-1): EAGVTQFPSHSVIEKGQTVTLRCDPISGHDNLYWYRRVMGKEIKFLLHFVKESKQDESGMPNNRFLAERTGGTYSTLKVQPAELEDSGVYFCASSHRLTEAFFGQGTRLTVV.

This clonotype was observed a few times. This rearrangement joins TRBV7-6 to TRBJ1-1, with D tentatively TRBD1 (5 bases). CDR3 length: 14 amino acids. V was pared by 5 bases and J by 8 bases, with 18 bases between. Germline CDR1 is SGHVS and CDR2 is FNYEAQ. The CDR3 region has the DNA TGTGCCAGCAGCCTTAGCGCCGGGACGTTCGAAGCTTTCTTT. This translates into CASSLSAGTFEAFF.

This clonotype occurred many times. J is TRBJ2-7 and V is TRBV11-2; no clear D. CDR1 and CDR2 from the germline V gene are SGHAT and FQNNGV. The CDR3 has 14 residues. The germline V and J ends were trimmed by 3 bases and 0 bases, with 9 bases remaining between them. The CDR3 is CASSFGAYSYEQYF. CDR3 nucleotide sequence: TGTGCCAGCAGCTTTGGTGCTTACTCCTACGAGCAGTACTTC.

This chain joins TRBV30 and TRBJ1-2; D remains unclear. The CDR3 has 14 residues. V dropped 5 bases and J dropped 2 bases, with 15 bases sitting between them. CDR1 and CDR2 (germline): GTSNPN, SVGIG (reference sequence). The CDR3 loop reads CAWVTMGENYGYTF. The DNA of the CDR3 is TGTGCCTGGGTTACTATGGGTGAAAACTATGGCTACACCTTC.

This clonotype was observed at least ten times. The chain couples TRBV6-1 to TRBJ1-1; no definite D call. The CDR3 runs 14 residues. Trimming took 7 bases from V and 3 from J, leaving 15 bases between them. Germline V lookup: CDR1 MNHNS, CDR2 SASEGT. CDR3 amino acids: CASTFNNLDTEAFF. The CDR3, as DNA: TGTGCCAGCACCTTTAACAACCTAGACACTGAAGCTTTCTTT.

On this clonotype itself: One base away lies a much larger clone, so this may be a sequencing read error. The chain uses TRBV7-3 and TRBJ2-5; D is perhaps TRBD1 or TRBD2 (5 bases each). This CDR3 has 13 amino acids. The V end was cut by 5 bases, the J end by 4 bases, with 11 bases between. Germline V gives CDR1 SGHTA, CDR2 FQGTGA. The CDR3 loop is CASSMGPTETQYF. CDR3 nucleotides: TGTGCCAGCAGCATGGGACCAACAGAGACCCAGTACTTC.

At least ten counts were recorded for this clonotype. The chain is built from TRBV19 and TRBJ1-1; weak D call: TRBD1 (5 bases). The CDR3 runs 14 residues. From germline, CDR1 is LNHDA and CDR2 SQIVND (reference sequence). V lost 4 bases to trimming and J lost 5 bases, with 14 bases between them. CDR3 sequence (DNA): TGTGCCAGTAGTACTCAGGGAGAAAGGACTGAAGCTTTCTTT. It is translated as CASSTQGERTEAFF.

The chain couples TRBV27 to TRBJ1-2; the match to TRBD1 covers 9 bases. Germline CDR1 MNHEY, CDR2 SMNVEV (reference sequence). Trimming cost V 4 bases and J 8 bases; bases outside gene matches: 8. The CDR3 runs 14 residues. The CDR3 DNA reads as TGTGCCAGCAGTTCCGGACAGGGGTGGAGCGGCTACACCTTC. Its protein product is CASSSGQGWSGYTF.

The rearrangement links TRBV5-5 to TRBJ2-1; tentatively, D is TRBD1 or TRBD2 (5 bases each). This CDR3 has 13 residues. Germline V gene sequence: CDR1 SGHKS, CDR2 YYEKEE (reference sequence). V dropped 3 bases and J dropped 10 bases, with 14 bases sitting between them. CDR3 bases: TGTGCCAGCAGCTCTTGGGGGTTGGACGAGCAGTTCTTC. This translates into CASSSWGLDEQFF.

This clonotype was seen a few times. This chain uses TRBV9 with TRBJ1-1; D unclear. V lost 4 bases and J lost 4, with 17 bases in between. Per germline, CDR1 SGDLS and CDR2 YYNGEE. This CDR3 has 15 residues. This chain's CDR3 is CASSPGPGSFTEAFF. CDR3 DNA: TGTGCCAGCAGCCCGGGCCCGGGGAGCTTCACTGAAGCTTTCTTT.

This clonotype was seen repeatedly, ten times or more. The chain recombines TRBV28 with TRBJ1-2; tentative D call: TRBD1 (6 bases). The CDR3 length is 14 residues. Germline CDR1 is MDHEN and CDR2 is SYDVKM. Trimming pared 7 bases from V and 5 bases from J, leaving 17 bases between. The CDR3 coding sequence is TGTGCCAGCATCACACCGGGGGACACGTATGGCTACACCTTC. Translation gives CASITPGDTYGYTF.

The rearrangement uses TRBV18 and TRBJ2-1; possible D gene TRBD2, 5 bases. This CDR3 has 15 residues. V shed 3 bases and J shed 6 bases, with 15 bases lying between them. CDR1 and CDR2 from the germline V gene are KGHSH and LQKENI. The CDR3 bases are TGTGCCAGCTCACCGGGTCTAGCTTTAGGCAATGAGCAGTTCTTC. It encodes CASSPGLALGNEQFF. Full variable domain (rest looked up from reference TRBV18 and TRBJ2-1): NAGVMQNPRHLVRRRGQEARLRCSPMKGHSHVYWYRQLPEEGLKFMVYLQKENIIDESGMPKERFSAEFPKEGPSILRIQQVVRGDSAAYFCASSPGLALGNEQFFGPGTRLTVL.

The table lists this clonotype with many counts. As DNA, the CDR3 is TGTGCCAGCAGTGGCTGGACGACACCACCCTACGAGCAGTACTTC. Translating it yields CASSGWTTPPYEQYF. J is TRBJ2-7 and V is TRBV25-1; no reliable D call. The ends were cut back, 4 bases at V and 2 bases at J, with 15 bases in the middle. The length of the CDR3 is 15 residues. Per the germline V gene, CDR1 is MGHDK and CDR2 is SYGVNS.

In regard to this clonotype: This is likely a read error, given that the CDR3 carries no conserved phenylalanine or tryptophan at its end. The genes are TRBV24-1 and TRBJ1-2; a weak D match, TRBD1 (6 bases). Germline-derived CDR1 and CDR2 are KGHDR and SFDVKD. V was trimmed by 7 bases and J by 7 bases, leaving 9 bases between them. The CDR3 extends over 11 amino acids. This CDR3 reads CATSQGRGYTS. The CDR3 region has the DNA TGTGCCACCAGCCAGGGGCGTGGCTACACCTCC.

V is TRBV5-8 and J is TRBJ2-1; 8 nucleotides agree with TRBD2. V was pared by 0 bases and J by 7 bases, with 6 bases of the junction left unmatched. Germline CDR1 and CDR2: SGHTS and YDEGEE. The length of the CDR3 is 15 residues. CDR3 loop: CASSLERRGGNEQFF. The CDR3 DNA reads TGTGCCAGCAGCTTGGAGCGGCGCGGGGGGAATGAGCAGTTCTTC.

This clonotype was counted at least ten times. V usage is TRBV3-1 and J usage is TRBJ2-1, with D uncertain. CDR3 length equals 12 residues. Germline-derived CDR1 and CDR2 are LGHDT and YNNKEL (reference sequence). V was pared by 0 bases and J by 3 bases, with 0 bases between. CDR3: CASSQDYNEQFF. CDR3 bases: TGTGCCAGCAGCCAAGACTACAATGAGCAGTTCTTC.

A word on this clonotype: Just one base apart from a much larger clone, this may be a read error. The V call is TRBV20-1, the J call TRBJ1-5, with no clear D. In germline, CDR1 is DFQATT, CDR2 SNEGSKA (reference sequence). This CDR3 is built from 15 residues. The germline V and J ends were trimmed by 5 bases and 3 bases, with 17 bases remaining between them. The CDR3 DNA reads TGCAGTGCTGCGCCCTCGACTGTTTCCAATCAGCCCCAGCATTTT. Its translation is CSAAPSTVSNQPQHF.

The genes are TRBV18 and TRBJ2-3; TRBD1 is a possible D gene (5 bases). Germline V gene data show CDR1 as KGHSH and CDR2 as LQKENI. Deletions cut 6 bases from V and 2 bases from J, with 12 bases between. CDR3 size: 14 residues. Here the CDR3 DNA reads TGTGCCAGCTCCTTGACAGTAATCACAGATACGCAGTATTTT. Protein: CASSLTVITDTQYF.

In its sample, this clonotype was seen many times. A read error may produce the germline difference seen at one junction end. The J gene is TRBJ1-5, the V gene TRBV12-3 or TRBV12-4; D gene uncertain. This CDR3 has 13 amino acids. CDR3 protein: CASSLALNQPQHF. The DNA for the CDR3 is TGTGCCAGCAGCTTAGCCCTTAATCAGCCCCAGCATTTT.

Turning to this clonotype: The germline gene is not matched at one end of the junction; a read error may be the cause. This rearrangement joins TRBV7-2 to TRBJ2-7, with D perhaps TRBD1 or TRBD2 (6 bases each). Germline loops: CDR1 SGHTA, CDR2 FQGNSA. The length of the CDR3 is 16 residues. The CDR3 DNA reads as TGCGCCAGCAGCCAAGTGAGGGGGGTTGAGGGTTCCGAGCAGTACTTC. Protein product: CASSQVRGVEGSEQYF.

This clonotype was observed at least ten times. The chain has TRBV10-2 and TRBJ1-5; 10 positions agree with TRBD1. Germline lookup yields CDR1 WSHSY and CDR2 SAAADI. Unmatched junction bases numbered 7, after V lost 0 bases and J lost 8 bases. The CDR3 spans 16 residues. CDR3 sequence reads: CASSESGQGLGKPQHF. The CDR3 nucleotides read TGCGCCAGCAGTGAGTCGGGACAGGGGTTAGGAAAGCCCCAGCATTTT.

This clonotype was found many times. J is TRBJ1-5 and V is TRBV30; 8 nucleotides match TRBD1. The CDR3 covers 14 residues. Germline V gives CDR1 GTSNPN, CDR2 SVGIG (reference sequence). Trimming at V came to 2 bases and at J to 2 bases, leaving 2 bases not matched to a gene. The CDR3 nucleotides read TGTGCCTGGAGTACGGACAGGGGCAATCAGCCCCAGCATTTT. It translates to CAWSTDRGNQPQHF.

The chain has TRBV12-3 or TRBV12-4 and TRBJ2-1; tentatively, D is TRBD2 (6 bases). Trimming left V 4 bases short and J 4 bases short, with 14 bases between. The CDR3 contains 15 residues. This CDR3 is CASSSLAVKYNEQFF. The CDR3, as DNA: TGTGCCAGCAGTTCATTAGCGGTCAAATACAATGAGCAGTTCTTC.

Remarks on this clonotype: Just one base apart from a much larger clone, this may be a read error. The chain joins TRBV2 to TRBJ2-1; 13 bases are shared with TRBD2. The junction had 3 bases not matched to a gene; V was cut back by 6 bases and J by 4 bases. CDR1 is SNHLY, CDR2 FYNNEI, per germline. The CDR3 has 15 residues. DNA for the CDR3: TGTGCCAGCAGCTGGGGACTAGCGGGGTACAATGAGCAGTTCTTC. It specifies CASSWGLAGYNEQFF. Complete variable domain (other parts from reference TRBV2 and TRBJ2-1): EPEVTQTPSHQVTQMGQEVILRCVPISNHLYFYWYRQILGQKVEFLVSFYNNEISEKSEIFDDQFSVERPDGSNFTLKIRSTKLEDSAMYFCASSWGLAGYNEQFFGPGTRLTVL.